This entry features one T cell receptor beta chain sequence. Patients sequenced had flow cytometry evidence of CD8+CD57+ cell expansion. There were no patients without severe acquired aplastic anemia. Patients were treatment-naive when blood was sampled. The CDR3 has 15 amino acids. The V segment lost 1 base and the J segment 7 bases; nucleotides outside the gene matches: 6. The germline CDR1 and CDR2 sequences are SGHAT and FQNNGV. TCR beta VDJ and CDR3 profiles were obtained from a genomic DNA template. TCRdb reprocessed the reads via MiXCR and lists one record per CDR3 protein. The table has 130,000 or so distinct CDR3 sequences, 50% to 70% seen once. This entry comes from a study of CD8+CD57+ T cells in acquired aplastic anemia. Study-wide context: Mean yield of DNA from sorted CD4+ and CD8+ cells was approximately 3 ug.

The rearrangement joins TRBV11-2 to TRBJ2-1, with TRBD1 identical over 8 bases. Sequenced material: sorted CD4+, CD8+, or CD8+CD57+ T cells (not recorded which) from PBMCs. The origin of this receptor is a human donor with aplastic anemia. For the CDR3, the DNA is TGTGCCAGCAGCTTAGTGGGCCACAGGGGGAATGAGCAGTTCTTC. It encodes CASSLVGHRGNEQFF.